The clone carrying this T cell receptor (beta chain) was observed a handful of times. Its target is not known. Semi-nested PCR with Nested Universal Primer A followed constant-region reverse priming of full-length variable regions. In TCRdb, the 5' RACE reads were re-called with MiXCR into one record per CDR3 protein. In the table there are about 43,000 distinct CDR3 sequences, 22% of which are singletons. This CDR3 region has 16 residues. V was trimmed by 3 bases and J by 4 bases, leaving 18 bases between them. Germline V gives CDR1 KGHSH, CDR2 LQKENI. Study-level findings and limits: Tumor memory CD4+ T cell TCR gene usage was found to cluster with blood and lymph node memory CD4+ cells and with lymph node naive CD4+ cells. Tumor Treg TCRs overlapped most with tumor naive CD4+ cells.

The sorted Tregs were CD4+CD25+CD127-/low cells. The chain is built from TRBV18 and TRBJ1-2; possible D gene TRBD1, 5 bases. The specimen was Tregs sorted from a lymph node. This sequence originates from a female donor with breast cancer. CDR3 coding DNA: TGTGCCAGCTCACCCCAGCCTGGGGGTAGCGGCTATGGCTACACCTTC. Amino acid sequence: CASSPQPGGSGYGYTF.